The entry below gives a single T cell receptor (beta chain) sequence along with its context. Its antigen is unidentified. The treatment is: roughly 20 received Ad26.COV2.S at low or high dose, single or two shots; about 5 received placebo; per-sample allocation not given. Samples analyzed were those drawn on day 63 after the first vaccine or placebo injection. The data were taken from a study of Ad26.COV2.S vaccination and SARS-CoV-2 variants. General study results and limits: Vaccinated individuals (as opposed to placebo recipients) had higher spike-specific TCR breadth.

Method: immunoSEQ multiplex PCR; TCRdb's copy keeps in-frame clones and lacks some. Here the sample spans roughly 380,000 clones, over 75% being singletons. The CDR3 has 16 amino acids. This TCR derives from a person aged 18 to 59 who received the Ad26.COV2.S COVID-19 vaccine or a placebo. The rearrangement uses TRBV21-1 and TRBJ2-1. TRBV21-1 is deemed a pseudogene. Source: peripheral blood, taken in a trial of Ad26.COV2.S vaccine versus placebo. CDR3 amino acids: CASSKIRVFSYNEQFF. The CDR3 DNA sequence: TGTGCCAGCAGCAAAATAAGGGTTTTTTCCTACAATGAGCAGTTCTTC.